One and the same sample provided the 6 T cell receptor beta chains below, sequenced in a study of response to subunit inactivated influenza vaccine. TCRdb independently ran MiXCR on the RT-PCR reads; one entry per CDR3 protein. The sample holds around 170,000 distinct CDR3 sequences, over 8.5% seen once. Sequencing used CD8+ T cells sorted from PBMCs, obtained around 25 months after vaccination. The receptors stem from a man aged 45 to 70 who received an inactivated influenza vaccine.

This clonotype was detected a few times. V usage is TRBV9 and J usage is TRBJ2-2; TRBD2 matches 8 bases. This CDR3 spans 16 amino acids. V dropped 4 bases and J dropped 2; count of bases not matched to a gene: 7. The germline CDR1 and CDR2 sequences are SGDLS and YYNGEE. CDR3 sequence reads: CASSPHSGTNTGELFF. The CDR3 region has the DNA TGTGCCAGCAGCCCTCATAGCGGGACCAACACCGGGGAGCTGTTTTTT.

Many counts were recorded for this clonotype. The chain combines TRBV6-2 or TRBV6-3 with TRBJ2-1; TRBD2 agrees at 7 bases. Trimming took 3 bases from V and 9 from J; bases not matched to a gene: 8. Per germline, CDR1 MNHEY and CDR2 SVGEGT. The CDR3 extends over 14 amino acids. DNA of the CDR3: TGTGCCAGCAGTTATGGCGGGAGAGTAAGTGAGCAGTTCTTC. Its translation: CASSYGGRVSEQFF.

There are a few counts of this clonotype. The rearrangement links TRBV6-1 to TRBJ2-5; TRBD2 agrees at 15 bases. Germline lookup yields CDR1 MNHNS and CDR2 SASEGT. The CDR3 covers 16 residues. V shed 5 bases, J shed 5 bases, and the junction held 6 bases outside the gene matches. This CDR3 is CASSTGLAGGGETQYF. DNA of the CDR3: TGTGCCAGCAGTACGGGACTAGCGGGGGGCGGGGAGACCCAGTACTTC.

This clonotype showed up just a few times. The J gene is TRBJ2-2, the V gene TRBV6-2 or TRBV6-3; D remains ambiguous. The CDR3 is 12 amino acids. CDR1 and CDR2 from the germline V gene are MNHEY and SVGEGT. V lost 4 bases and J lost 7, with 7 bases in between. The DNA for the CDR3 is TGTGCCAGCAGTTCCCAAGACGGGGAGCTGTTTTTT. Its protein product is CASSSQDGELFF.

This chain joins TRBV5-1 and TRBJ2-3, with D maybe TRBD2 (5 bases). Germline V gives CDR1 SGHRS, CDR2 YFSETQ. The CDR3 extends over 16 amino acids. V was clipped by 3 bases and J by 2 bases, with 16 bases between them. CDR3 DNA sequence: TGCGCCAGCAGCTCACAACCCCGGGGTTTCACAGATACGCAGTATTTT. It codes for CASSSQPRGFTDTQYF.

The chain joins TRBV9 to TRBJ2-7, with TRBD2 as a possible D gene (6 bases). Germline V gene data show CDR1 as SGDLS and CDR2 as YYNGEE. CDR3 length equals 14 residues. The V gene lost 2 bases and the J gene lost 3 bases, with 12 bases spanning the gap. CDR3 sequence: CASSVGPGDYEQYF. In DNA form, the CDR3 reads TGTGCCAGCAGCGTGGGTCCGGGGGACTACGAGCAGTACTTC. Full variable domain (outside the CDR3, taken from reference TRBV9 and TRBJ2-7): DSGVTQTPKHLITATGQRVTLRCSPRSGDLSVYWYQQSLDQGLQFLIQYYNGEERAKGNILERFSAQQFPDLHSELNLSSLELGDSALYFCASSVGPGDYEQYFGPGTRLTVT.